This T cell receptor beta chain was sequenced in a study of blood T cell repertoires in COVID-19. Per the authors' pipeline: Amplification of reference gene primers was used by the study to estimate nucleated cell counts. Only in-frame clones appear in the TCRdb table, and some are missing; sequencing was by immunoSEQ multiplex PCR. The V and J calls and clone size were taken over from that table, and D and trimming were inferred from the DNA. The sample has more than 85,000 clones, 65% to 90% seen once; the top ten hold around 4.1%. CDR1 and CDR2 from the germline V gene are DFQATT and SNEGSKA (reference sequence). The CDR3 loop spans 15 amino acids. V lost 3 bases and J lost 5, with 16 bases in between.

Sequencing input: peripheral blood. The chain carries TRBV20-1 and TRBJ1-4; tentatively, D is TRBD1 (5 bases). The sequence derives from a man over 45 with acute or convalescent COVID-19. DNA of the CDR3: TGCAGTGCTAGTGGGGGGGAGGGTTCCAATGAAAAACTGTTTTTT. Its translation is CSASGGEGSNEKLFF.